The present TCR beta chain was sequenced within a study of blood T cells in healthy people across ages. This clonotype has a handful of counts. The target antigen is unknown. The CDR3 covers 18 residues. V lost 5 bases and J 0 bases, leaving 17 bases between the germline ends. Germline V CDR1 and CDR2: SEHNR, FQNEAQ (reference sequence). Sample-barcoded 5' priming and a J-beta primer mix drove a second PCR of roughly 6 to 12 cycles. TCRdb ran MiXCR on the 5' RACE reads and lists one entry per CDR3 protein. Seen here are 790,000 or so distinct CDR3 sequences, approximately 60% observed once, and the top ten hold 20% to 30%. General study results and limits: Aged donors had fewer naive CD4+ cells and lower diversity than long-lived donors. Higher naive T cell percentage went strongly together with higher TCR beta diversity. Unsorted PBMC material precluded a definitive naive versus antigen-experienced comparison.

Sample: blood. The TCR sequence derives from a man aged 40-50 years in good health. The genes are TRBV7-9 and TRBJ2-6; a possible D gene is TRBD2 (5 bases). The CDR3 sequence is CASSGLGTRVSGANVLTF. The CDR3 bases are TGTGCCAGCAGCGGCCTGGGTACGAGGGTCTCTGGGGCCAACGTCCTGACTTTC.